This T cell receptor (beta chain) came from a study of blood T cell repertoires in COVID-19. On the study more broadly: The United States, Italy and Spain provided the acute and convalescent COVID-19 samples. The cDNA or gDNA used as material had been derived from T cells, B-cell-depleted T cells, or PBMCs.

Germline V gene data show CDR1 as SGHRS and CDR2 as YFSETQ. V gave up 3 bases and J gave up 0 bases; unmatched junction bases: 3. This CDR3 comprises 15 residues. Authors' analysis steps: How many nucleated cells were present was estimated from reference gene primer amplification. The method was immunoSEQ multiplex PCR; TCRdb's version includes in-frame clones alone and lacks a portion of them. The V and J calls and the clone size are those of that table, but D and trimming were determined from the DNA. This sample has tens of thousands of clones, with about 89% found just once. Specimen: peripheral blood. The V and J genes are TRBV5-1 and TRBJ1-1; the match to TRBD1 covers 9 bases. This clonotype was obtained from a human donor in a cohort sampled during active COVID-19. CDR3 in DNA: TGCGCCAGCAGCTGGGGGACAGGGATGAACACTGAAGCTTTCTTT. Amino acids: CASSWGTGMNTEAFF.